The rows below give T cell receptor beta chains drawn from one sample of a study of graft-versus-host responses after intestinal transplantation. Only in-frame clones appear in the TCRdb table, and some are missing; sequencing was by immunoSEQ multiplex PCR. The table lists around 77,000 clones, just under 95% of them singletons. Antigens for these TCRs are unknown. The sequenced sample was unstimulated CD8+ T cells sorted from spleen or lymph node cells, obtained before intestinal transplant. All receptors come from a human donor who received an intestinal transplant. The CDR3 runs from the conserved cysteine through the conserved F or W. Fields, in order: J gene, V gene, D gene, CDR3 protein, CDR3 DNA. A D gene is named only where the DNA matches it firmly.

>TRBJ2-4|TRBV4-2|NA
CASSQEQRISLNIQYF
TGTGCCAGCAGCCAAGAACAGAGGATTAGCTTAAACATTCAGTACTTC
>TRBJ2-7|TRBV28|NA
CASSLLSGLYEQYF
TGTGCCAGCAGTTTACTCTCAGGACTCTACGAGCAGTACTTC
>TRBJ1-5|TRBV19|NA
CASSIRDGSNQPQHF
TGTGCCAGTAGTATACGGGACGGATCGAATCAGCCCCAGCATTTT
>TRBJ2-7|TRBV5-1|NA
CASRTDRYPTYEQYF
TGCGCCAGCAGGACTGACCGTTACCCTACCTACGAGCAGTACTTC
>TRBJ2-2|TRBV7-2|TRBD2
CASSSGTSGTGRTGELFF
TGTGCCAGCAGCAGCGGGACTAGCGGGACGGGACGGACCGGGGAGCTGTTTTTT
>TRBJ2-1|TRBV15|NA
CATSREAESSYNEQFF
TGTGCCACCAGCAGAGAAGCGGAGAGCTCCTACAATGAGCAGTTCTTC
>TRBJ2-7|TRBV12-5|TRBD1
CASALDRGYEQYF
TGTGCTAGTGCTTTGGACAGGGGATACGAGCAGTACTTC
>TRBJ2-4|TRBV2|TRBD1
CAIGDRGNIQYF
TGTGCCATCGGGGACAGGGGGAACATTCAGTACTTC
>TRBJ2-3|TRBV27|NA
CASSLYRLHTDTQYF
TGTGCCAGCAGTTTGTACAGGCTACACACAGATACGCAGTATTTT
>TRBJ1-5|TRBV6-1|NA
CASSELGNNQPQHF
TGTGCCAGCAGTGAACTCGGAAATAATCAGCCCCAGCATTTT